Listed here are 20 T cell receptor beta chains from one sample, sequenced in a study of blood T cell repertoires in COVID-19. Here immunoSEQ multiplex PCR was the method, and the copy in TCRdb shows in-frame clones only, minus some. The table includes 95,000 to 100,000 clones, around 90% detected once. The sequenced sample was peripheral blood. Receptors were obtained from a man in his fifties with acute or convalescent COVID-19.

This chain links TRBV5-8 with TRBJ2-1, with 15 bases aligning to TRBD2. Germline CDR1 reads SGHTS; CDR2 reads YDEGEE. V lost 4 bases, J lost 8 bases, and 4 bases stayed unmatched. The CDR3 runs to 15 residues. The CDR3 nucleotides read TGTGCCAGCAGCCCGGGACTAGCGGGGGGAGATGAGCAGTTCTTC. Its protein is CASSPGLAGGDEQFF.

The CDR3 nucleotides are TGTGCCAGCGGCCGGGACAGGGCCACTGAGCAGTTCTTC. Translated: CASGRDRATEQFF. The chain employs TRBV6-4 and TRBJ2-1, with TRBD1 matching 9 bases. J gave up 9 bases and V 8 bases, and 8 bases lay outside the gene matches. CDR1 and CDR2 from the germline V gene are MRHNA and SNTAGT. The CDR3 extends over 13 amino acids.

The V call is TRBV2, the J call TRBJ2-2; perhaps TRBD1 as D (5 bases). This CDR3 has 16 amino acids. Trimming removed 7 bases at V and 2 bases at J, with 17 bases between. Germline CDR1 reads SNHLY; CDR2 reads FYNNEI. The CDR3 DNA reads as TGTGCCAGCAATCCGACAGACCCCAGAAACACCGGGGAGCTGTTTTTT. Translation gives CASNPTDPRNTGELFF.

This clone was observed a handful of times. The chain combines TRBV7-3 with TRBJ2-3; D not resolved. This CDR3 has 13 residues. Trimming stripped 0 bases from V and 6 bases from J, with 7 bases between. CDR1 is SGHTA and CDR2 is FQGTGA in the germline V gene. The CDR3: CASSLTILDTQYF. CDR3 bases: TGTGCCAGCAGCTTAACTATTCTGGATACGCAGTATTTT.

This clone has a single count. This chain connects TRBV19 to TRBJ2-3, with D possibly TRBD1 on 6 matching bases. This CDR3 contains 16 residues. Per the germline V gene, CDR1 is LNHDA and CDR2 is SQIVND (reference sequence). V lost 5 bases, J lost 8 bases, and 23 bases lay in between. The CDR3 bases are TGTGCCAGTAGTCCCGATCCACAGGGTACGTCTCGTACGCAGTATTTT. Protein: CASSPDPQGTSRTQYF.

This chain uses TRBV5-1 with TRBJ2-2, with TRBD1 matching 8 bases. The CDR3 sequence is 16 residues long. V lost 4 bases to trimming and J lost 0 bases; unmatched junction nucleotides: 5. CDR1 and CDR2 from the germline V gene are SGHRS and YFSETQ. DNA of the CDR3: TGCGCCAGCAGCCTAAGACAGGGGACGAACACCGGGGAGCTGTTTTTT. This sequence encodes CASSLRQGTNTGELFF.

The gene calls are TRBV29-1 and TRBJ1-1; TRBD1 is a possible D gene (6 bases). CDR1 is SQVTM, CDR2 ANQGSEA, per germline. V lost 4 bases and J lost 0, with 15 bases in between. This CDR3 region has 15 residues. This CDR3 is CSVGTMTGLNTEAFF. CDR3 nucleotide sequence: TGCAGCGTTGGGACAATGACAGGTCTGAACACTGAAGCTTTCTTT.

This chain uses TRBV11-3 with TRBJ1-6; TRBD1 aligns across 9 bases. CDR1 and CDR2 (germline): SGHNT, YENEEA. J gave up 9 bases and V 2 bases, and 5 bases lay outside the gene matches. This CDR3 comprises 15 residues. The CDR3 reads CASSLNRGQGSPLHF. The CDR3 DNA is TGTGCCAGCAGCTTAAACAGGGGACAGGGTTCACCCCTCCACTTT.

The chain couples TRBV25-1 to TRBJ1-4; 7 bases are shared with TRBD1. The ends lost 7 bases at V and 8 bases at J; junction bases unmatched: 7. The CDR3 sequence is 13 residues long. Germline loops: CDR1 MGHDK, CDR2 SYGVNS. CDR3 loop: CASTTRGREKLFF. CDR3 nucleotide sequence: TGTGCCAGCACCACGAGGGGGCGGGAAAAACTGTTTTTT.

The gene calls are TRBV6-5 and TRBJ2-7, with D possibly TRBD1 on 6 matching bases. Trimming took 8 bases from V and 2 from J, leaving 7 bases between them. The CDR3 spans 11 residues. Germline CDR1 is MNHEY and CDR2 is SVGAGI. The CDR3 coding sequence is TGTGCCAGCGGGACACCCTACGAGCAGTACTTC. This codes for CASGTPYEQYF.

This chain uses TRBV12-5 with TRBJ1-1; no clear D gene. This CDR3 comprises 16 residues. Germline loops: CDR1 LGHNT, CDR2 FRNRAP. Trimming cost V 6 bases and J 0 bases, with 17 bases left between them. CDR3 in amino acids: CASGPPIGGVNTEAFF. DNA for the CDR3: TGTGCTAGTGGACCGCCTATCGGCGGGGTGAACACTGAAGCTTTCTTT.

This chain uses TRBV2 with TRBJ1-2; the match to TRBD1 covers 7 bases. V was pared by 9 bases and J by 2 bases, with 6 bases of the junction left unmatched. Germline-derived CDR1 and CDR2 are SNHLY and FYNNEI. The CDR3 totals 13 residues. CDR3 amino acids: CARGGRGNYGYTF. The CDR3 DNA follows: TGTGCCAGAGGGGGCAGGGGGAACTATGGCTACACCTTC. The whole variable domain, filled in from reference TRBV2 and TRBJ1-2, reads EPEVTQTPSHQVTQMGQEVILRCVPISNHLYFYWYRQILGQKVEFLVSFYNNEISEKSEIFDDQFSVERPDGSNFTLKIRSTKLEDSAMYFCARGGRGNYGYTFGSGTRLTVV.

The V call is TRBV25-1, the J call TRBJ2-5; D may be TRBD2 (5 bases). Trimming removed 0 bases from V and 2 bases from J, with 7 bases in between. Germline V gene data show CDR1 as MGHDK and CDR2 as SYGVNS. The CDR3 extends over 14 amino acids. CDR3 region: CASSEYTRQETQYF. The CDR3 DNA follows: TGTGCCAGCAGTGAATATACTAGGCAAGAGACCCAGTACTTC.

The gene calls are TRBV9 and TRBJ2-3, with 10 positions matching TRBD2. CDR1 is SGDLS and CDR2 is YYNGEE in the germline V gene. V shed 4 bases and J 0 bases; nucleotides not matched to a gene: 14. The length of the CDR3 is 19 residues. The CDR3 DNA reads as TGTGCCAGCAGCTTTGAGGCTAGCGGGGGACGTGGGAGCACAGATACGCAGTATTTT. Translated, it gives CASSFEASGGRGSTDTQYF.

The chain combines TRBV5-1 with TRBJ1-6; 8 nucleotides match TRBD1. Trimming took 5 bases from V and 6 from J; bases not matched to a gene: 7. The CDR3 contains 15 residues. CDR1 and CDR2 from the germline V gene are SGHRS and YFSETQ. CDR3 in amino acids: CASSNGQGSNSPLHF. The CDR3 DNA sequence: TGCGCCAGCAGTAATGGACAGGGTAGTAATTCACCCCTCCACTTT.

The J gene is TRBJ1-5, the V gene TRBV6-6, with TRBD1 matching over 12 bases. V dropped 5 bases and J dropped 4; count of bases not matched to a gene: 9. The CDR3 consists of 17 residues. CDR1 MNHNY and CDR2 SVGAGI come from the germline V gene (reference sequence). Here the CDR3 DNA reads TGTGCCAGCAGTCGGGGACAGGGGGCTTTTGAGAATCAGCCCCAGCATTTT. It translates to CASSRGQGAFENQPQHF.

V is TRBV15 and J is TRBJ2-1; 10 bases are shared with TRBD2. The CDR3 runs 15 residues. V dropped 1 base and J dropped 7; count of bases not matched to a gene: 4. The germline V gene encodes CDR1 LNHNV and CDR2 YYDKDF (reference sequence). This CDR3 is CATSRGTSGINEQFF. The DNA for the CDR3 is TGTGCCACCAGCAGAGGGACTAGCGGTATAAATGAGCAGTTCTTC.

The rearrangement uses TRBV6-2 or TRBV6-3 and TRBJ1-1; D ambiguous. The V gene's germline CDR1 is MNHEY and CDR2 SVGEGT. The CDR3 spans 12 residues. V lost 0 bases, J lost 5 bases, and 4 bases lay in between. As DNA, the CDR3 is TGTGCCAGCAGTTACTCCCGTACTGAAGCTTTCTTT. Translated: CASSYSRTEAFF.

This clone was counted a few times. The V call is TRBV5-4, the J call TRBJ2-2; 7 bases fit TRBD1. J lost 9 bases, V lost 2 bases, and 4 bases had no gene match. This CDR3 is built from 13 residues. Germline V gives CDR1 SGHNT, CDR2 YYREEE (reference sequence). CDR3 coding DNA: TGTGCCAGCAGCTTACAGGGGCAGAGGGAGCTGTTTTTT. This translates into CASSLQGQRELFF.

The chain carries TRBV7-2 and TRBJ2-2, with 7 bases fitting TRBD1. The trim removed 4 bases at V and 4 bases at J, leaving 6 bases unmatched. This CDR3 is built from 15 residues. The germline gives CDR1 SGHTA, CDR2 FQGNSA. CDR3 protein: CASSSTGTVTGELFF. The CDR3 DNA sequence: TGTGCCAGCAGCTCGACCGGGACAGTCACCGGGGAGCTGTTTTTT.